The sequence of this TCR beta chain was determined in a study of cytomegalovirus exposure and HLA in healthy donors. Study information: T cells numbering around 170 million yielded more than 100 million unique TCR beta sequences in an earlier analysis.

Researchers ran the PCR with 60 Vbeta and 13 Jbeta primers. The method was immunoSEQ multiplex PCR; TCRdb's version includes in-frame clones alone and lacks a portion of them. The sample comprises 130,000 to 150,000 clones, 75% to 80% of which are singletons, and more than 3% rests with the top ten. CDR1 and CDR2 (germline): MDHEN, SYDVKM. The germline V and J ends were trimmed by 3 bases and 3 bases, with 10 bases remaining between them. The CDR3 runs 14 residues. This clone has more than one count but fewer than ten. Its antigen is not identified. Study-wide results and limits: A few V segments could not be told apart, such as TRBV6-2 and TRBV6-3, and were left out. The study labeled more than 150 TCR beta chains cytomegalovirus-associated.

Sequencing was performed on PBMCs. This chain links TRBV28 with TRBJ2-3; TRBD1 might be the D (6 bases). The source is a man younger than 35 in good health and CMV-seronegative. The chain's CDR3 is CASSLDTGTDTQYF. The CDR3 DNA is TGTGCCAGCAGTTTGGACACAGGGACAGATACGCAGTATTTT. Drawing the rest from reference TRBV28 and TRBJ2-3, the complete variable domain is DVKVTQSSRYLVKRTGEKVFLECVQDMDHENMFWYRQDPGLGLRLIYFSYDVKMKEKGDIPEGYSVSREKKERFSLILESASTNQTSMYLCASSLDTGTDTQYFGPGTRLTVL.